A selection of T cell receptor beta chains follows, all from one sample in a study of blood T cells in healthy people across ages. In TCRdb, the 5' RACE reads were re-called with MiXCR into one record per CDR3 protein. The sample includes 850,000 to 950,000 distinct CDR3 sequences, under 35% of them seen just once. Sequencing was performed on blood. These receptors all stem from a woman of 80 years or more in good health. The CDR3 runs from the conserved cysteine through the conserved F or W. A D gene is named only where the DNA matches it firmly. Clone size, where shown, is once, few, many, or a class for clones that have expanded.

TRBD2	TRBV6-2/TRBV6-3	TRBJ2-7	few	TGTGCCAGCAGTTACTCCCCCGGGACTAGCGGGCTGGTCTACTTC	CASSYSPGTSGLVYF
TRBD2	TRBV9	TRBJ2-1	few	TGTGCCAGCAGTGTTTCAGGACTAGCTTGGAATGAGCAGTTCTTC	CASSVSGLAWNEQFF
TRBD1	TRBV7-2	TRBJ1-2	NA	TGTGCCAGCAGCTTTGGACCGGGACAGGAGAATACTAACTATGGCTACACCTTC	CASSFGPGQENTNYGYTF
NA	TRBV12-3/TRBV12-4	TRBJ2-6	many	TGTGCCAGCAGTCCTTGGCTAGCCACTGGGGCCAACGTCCTGACTTTC	CASSPWLATGANVLTF
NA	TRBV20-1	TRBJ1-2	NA	TGCAGTGCCAACTACCCAGGGTCTGCCTATGGCTACACCTTC	CSANYPGSAYGYTF
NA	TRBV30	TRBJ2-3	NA	TGTGCCTGGAGTGTTATCCCAGATACGCAGTATTTT	CAWSVIPDTQYF
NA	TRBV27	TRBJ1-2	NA	TGTGCCAGCAGGGGCGAGGCAGAATATGGCTACACCTTC	CASRGEAEYGYTF
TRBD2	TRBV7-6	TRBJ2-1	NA	TGTGCCAGCAGCTTACCTAGCGGGGGGGCCGGGGAGCAGTTCTTC	CASSLPSGGAGEQFF
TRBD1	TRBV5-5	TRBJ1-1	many	TGTGCCAGCAGCTTGACTCCCCGGGACAGGGTTGGTGAAGCTTTCTTT	CASSLTPRDRVGEAFF
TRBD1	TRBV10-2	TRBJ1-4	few	TGCGCCAGCAGTGAGCAGGGGGCAGAAGAAAAACTGTTTTTT	CASSEQGAEEKLFF
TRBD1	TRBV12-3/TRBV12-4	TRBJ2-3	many	TGTGCCAGCAGTTTAGATTATCAAGTTAGGGACAGGGACTTTTCCACAGATACGCAGTATTTT	CASSLDYQVRDRDFSTDTQYF
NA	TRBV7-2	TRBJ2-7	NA	TGTGCCAGCAGCCCCGGGGTATCTGATTCCTACGAGCAGTACTTC	CASSPGVSDSYEQYF
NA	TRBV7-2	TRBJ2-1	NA	TGTGTCAGCAGCTGCAACAGGGGGGGGGGCAATGAGCAGTTCTTC	CVSSCNRGGGNEQFF
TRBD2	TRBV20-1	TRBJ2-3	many	TGCAGTGCTAGAGATTGGGGACTAGCGGGGCTTCGCACAGATACGCAGTATTTT	CSARDWGLAGLRTDTQYF
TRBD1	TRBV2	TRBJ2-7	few	TGTGCCAGCAATTTGGCAGGGGGCTCGTACGAGCAGTACTTC	CASNLAGGSYEQYF
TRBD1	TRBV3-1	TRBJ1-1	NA	TGTGCCAGCAGCCAGCCACGACAGGGTTTGAACACTGAAGCTTTCTTT	CASSQPRQGLNTEAFF
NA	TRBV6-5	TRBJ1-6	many	TGTGCCAGCAGTTACTCGAGCGATAATTCACCCCTCCACTTT	CASSYSSDNSPLHF
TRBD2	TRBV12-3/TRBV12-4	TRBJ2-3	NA	TGTGCCAGCAGTTTCGGACTAGCCACAGATGCGCAATATTTT	CASSFGLATDAQYF
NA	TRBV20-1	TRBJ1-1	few	TGCAGTGCTAGACCCCCAGGGAGTCTGAACACTGAAGCTTTCTTT	CSARPPGSLNTEAFF
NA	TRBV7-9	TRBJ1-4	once	TGTGCCAGCGGACTAAAGGATGAAAAACTGTTTTTT	CASGLKDEKLFF
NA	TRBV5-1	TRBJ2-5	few	TGCGCCAGCAGCTTGTCTGGGATTGGGGAGACCCAGTACTTC	CASSLSGIGETQYF
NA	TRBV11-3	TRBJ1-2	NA	TGTGTCAGCAGCTCGACCCAGGGGTATGGCTACACCTTC	CVSSSTQGYGYTF
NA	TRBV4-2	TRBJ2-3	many	TGTGCCAGCAGCCAGGCCTGGGTAGCGGACACAGATACGCAGTATTTT	CASSQAWVADTDTQYF
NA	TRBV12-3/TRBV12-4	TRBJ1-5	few	TGTGCAACAGCGAGGACCCGTGATCAGCCCCAGCATTTT	CATARTRDQPQHF
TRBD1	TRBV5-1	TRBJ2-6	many	TGCGCCAGCAGCTTGGATGGACAGGGGATCTCTGGGGCCAACGTCCTGACTTTC	CASSLDGQGISGANVLTF
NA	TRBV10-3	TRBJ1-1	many	TGTGCCATCCGACCCTCAGTGGACACTGAAGCTTTCTTT	CAIRPSVDTEAFF
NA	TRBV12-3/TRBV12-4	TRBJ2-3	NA	TGTACCAGCAGTTTATGGGGGCTAGTCACAGATACGCAGTATTTT	CTSSLWGLVTDTQYF
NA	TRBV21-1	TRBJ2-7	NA	TGTGCCAGCAGCAAAGTCCAGGGAAGAATCTCCTACGAGCAGTACTTC	CASSKVQGRISYEQYF
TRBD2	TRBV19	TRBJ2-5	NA	TGTGCCAGTAGTTTCCGGACTAGCGGGTTGAAAGAGACCCAGTACTTC	CASSFRTSGLKETQYF
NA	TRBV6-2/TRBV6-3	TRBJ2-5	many	TGTGCCAGCAGCTCGGCACCAGAGACCCAGTACTTC	CASSSAPETQYF
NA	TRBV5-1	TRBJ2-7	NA	TGCGCCAGCAGCCTCGCGCCCGACAACTACGAGCAGTACTTC	CASSLAPDNYEQYF
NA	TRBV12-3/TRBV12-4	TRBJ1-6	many	TGTGCCAGCAGTTTAGCGGGGGGTAATTCACCCCTCCACTTT	CASSLAGGNSPLHF
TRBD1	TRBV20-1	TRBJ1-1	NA	TGCAGTGCTAGAGCCCCAGGACAGGGGGCGGAAGCTTTCTTT	CSARAPGQGAEAFF
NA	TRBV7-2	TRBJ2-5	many	TGTGCCAGCAGCTTAGCTGACCAGGGGGAGACCCAGTACTTC	CASSLADQGETQYF
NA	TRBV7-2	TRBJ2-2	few	TGTGCCAGCAGCTTAAATTTTCGGGGGCGGGGGCAGGACGGGGAGCTGTTTTTT	CASSLNFRGRGQDGELFF
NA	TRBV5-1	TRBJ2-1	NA	TGCGCCAGCAGCTTGGCAGGGGACTGCAATGAACAGTTCTTC	CASSLAGDCNEQFF
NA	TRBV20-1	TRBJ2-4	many	TGCAGTGCTAGAGAGACCGGACGGACAGCTAGGGGCATTCAGTACTTC	CSARETGRTARGIQYF
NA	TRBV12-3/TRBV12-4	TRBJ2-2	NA	TGTGCCAGCACCTGGGGAGGAGGTACCGGGGAGCTGTTTTTT	CASTWGGGTGELFF
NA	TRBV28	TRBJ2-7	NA	TGTGCCAGCAGTTTTGGATATGGTGGGCTTACCTACGAGCAGTACTTC	CASSFGYGGLTYEQYF
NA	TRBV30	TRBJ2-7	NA	TGTGCCTGGAGGAACCGGGGTCAAGGGTACGAGCAGTACTTC	CAWRNRGQGYEQYF
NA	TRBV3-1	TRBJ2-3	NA	TGTGCCAGCAGCCAACTAGAACAGAGCGGCCAGTATTTT	CASSQLEQSGQYF
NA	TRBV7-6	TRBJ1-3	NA	TGTGCCAGCAGCTTAAGTTTTCGGGGGGCGTCTGGAAACACCATATATTTT	CASSLSFRGASGNTIYF
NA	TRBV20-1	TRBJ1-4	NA	TGCAGTGTTCGAATCCCCACCGGTGGTGAAAAACTGTTTTTT	CSVRIPTGGEKLFF
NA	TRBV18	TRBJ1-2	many	TGTGCCAGCTCAGCTGACAGTTCTCCTAACTATGGCTACACCTTC	CASSADSSPNYGYTF
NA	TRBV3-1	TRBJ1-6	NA	TGTGCCAGCAGTTGCAAGGTACCCAATTCACCCCTCCACTTT	CASSCKVPNSPLHF
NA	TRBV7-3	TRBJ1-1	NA	TGTGCCAGCAGCCCGTTGCCCCTCGGGGCTGAAGCTTTCTTT	CASSPLPLGAEAFF
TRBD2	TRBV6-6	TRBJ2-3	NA	TGTGCCAGCAGTTATGTGGCTAGCGGTGCAGATACGCAGTATTTT	CASSYVASGADTQYF
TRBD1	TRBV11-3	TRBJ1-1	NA	TGTGCCAGCAGTTTAAGCAGGGGGCCGAACACTGAAGCTTTCTTT	CASSLSRGPNTEAFF